Listed below are T cell receptor beta chains from one sample, sequenced in a study of cytomegalovirus exposure and HLA in healthy donors. The protocol was immunoSEQ multiplex PCR, while the TCRdb copy is restricted to in-frame clones and leaves out a portion. Of 150,000 to 200,000 clones detected, around 92% appear once; the ten largest clones hold 9% to 12%. The source material was PBMCs. These receptors came from a woman aged 18-29 years in good health and CMV-seropositive. The conserved cysteine and the conserved F or W are not part of the CDR3 here.

j_gene: TRBJ2-7
v_gene: TRBV6-6
CDR3aa: ASSYGGSGKYEQY

j_gene: TRBJ1-5
v_gene: TRBV4-3
CDR3aa: ASSQENRWNQPQH

j_gene: TRBJ2-1
v_gene: TRBV5-1
CDR3aa: ASSVGLAGRYNEQF

j_gene: TRBJ1-2
v_gene: TRBV4-1
CDR3aa: ASSVGDSRRGYT

j_gene: TRBJ2-7
v_gene: TRBV7-9
CDR3aa: ASSRTGDDEQY

j_gene: TRBJ2-7
v_gene: TRBV4-1
CDR3aa: ASSQIPGLAASYEQY

j_gene: TRBJ2-7
v_gene: TRBV5-6
CDR3aa: ASSFLDRTLREQY

j_gene: TRBJ2-1
v_gene: TRBV5-1
CDR3aa: ASSSSDYYNEQF

j_gene: TRBJ1-1
v_gene: TRBV6-5
CDR3aa: ASSREGTEAF

j_gene: TRBJ1-5
v_gene: TRBV30
CDR3aa: AWSVSGDGNQPQH

j_gene: TRBJ1-1
v_gene: TRBV9
CDR3aa: ASSTRDRGEAF

j_gene: TRBJ2-7
v_gene: TRBV11-3
CDR3aa: ASSLNGKVPEQY

j_gene: TRBJ2-2
v_gene: TRBV6-5
CDR3aa: ASSEQGRTGELF

j_gene: TRBJ1-5
v_gene: TRBV10-3
CDR3aa: AISDRRGQTGQPQH

j_gene: TRBJ2-2
v_gene: TRBV7-3
CDR3aa: ASSLSIAGWGMDTGELF

j_gene: TRBJ2-2
v_gene: TRBV7-8
CDR3aa: ASSLRLAVPTGELF

j_gene: TRBJ2-6
v_gene: TRBV7-9
CDR3aa: ASSGPGQGFSGANVLT

j_gene: TRBJ1-3
v_gene: TRBV7-9
CDR3aa: ASSPPPGSGNTIY

j_gene: TRBJ2-1
v_gene: TRBV6-5
CDR3aa: ASSYGGRGPYNEQF

j_gene: TRBJ2-5
v_gene: TRBV30
CDR3aa: AWSVGNRRGAQY

j_gene: TRBJ2-2
v_gene: TRBV9
CDR3aa: ASSASLRVKTGELF

j_gene: TRBJ2-2
v_gene: TRBV6-1
CDR3aa: ASSEEAGGGTGELF

j_gene: TRBJ2-1
v_gene: TRBV5-6
CDR3aa: ASSTLGTYNEQF

j_gene: TRBJ1-1
v_gene: TRBV5-1
CDR3aa: ASSLPGGANTEAF

j_gene: TRBJ2-4
v_gene: TRBV2
CDR3aa: ASWQGGIQY

j_gene: TRBJ1-4
v_gene: TRBV6-6
CDR3aa: ASSPNRDSNEKLF

j_gene: TRBJ2-1
v_gene: TRBV5-1
CDR3aa: ASSIKTGTSGWAGGEQF

j_gene: TRBJ2-1
v_gene: TRBV2
CDR3aa: ASTREGPYNEQF

j_gene: TRBJ2-7
v_gene: TRBV6-1
CDR3aa: ASGEAGGSYEQY

j_gene: TRBJ1-3
v_gene: TRBV7-7
CDR3aa: ASSPNYSGNTIY

j_gene: TRBJ2-1
v_gene: TRBV2
CDR3aa: ASGRENLGEQF

j_gene: TRBJ2-7
v_gene: TRBV30
CDR3aa: AWTGNTYEQY

j_gene: TRBJ1-5
v_gene: TRBV5-1
CDR3aa: ASSLGAGNQPQH

j_gene: TRBJ2-7
v_gene: TRBV4-1
CDR3aa: ASSQQPGLAGAGPSAEQY

j_gene: TRBJ2-3
v_gene: TRBV7-9
CDR3aa: ASSLAAKTDTQY

j_gene: TRBJ2-7
v_gene: TRBV6-6
CDR3aa: ASSYTGTENYEQY

j_gene: TRBJ1-2
v_gene: TRBV4-1
CDR3aa: ASSQGDSKNYGYT

j_gene: TRBJ2-3
v_gene: TRBV7-3
CDR3aa: ASTLGGGTDTQY

j_gene: TRBJ2-3
v_gene: TRBV5-1
CDR3aa: ASSTIAGDTDTQY

j_gene: TRBJ2-3
v_gene: TRBV9
CDR3aa: ASSPLLGQGAADTQY

j_gene: TRBJ2-7
v_gene: TRBV12-5
CDR3aa: ASGFPIGQGEREQY

j_gene: TRBJ1-5
v_gene: TRBV5-8
CDR3aa: ASSLAGNQPQH

j_gene: TRBJ2-7
v_gene: TRBV28
CDR3aa: ASSIQGGLPNEQY

j_gene: TRBJ2-1
v_gene: TRBV30
CDR3aa: AWSVGGRNEQF

j_gene: TRBJ2-5
v_gene: TRBV2
CDR3aa: ASSKQTQETQY

j_gene: TRBJ2-2
v_gene: TRBV7-6
CDR3aa: ASSFRRQGVAGELF

j_gene: TRBJ2-3
v_gene: TRBV19
CDR3aa: ASKSASGSQDTQY

j_gene: TRBJ2-3
v_gene: TRBV10-3
CDR3aa: AIRGLFTDTQY

j_gene: TRBJ2-1
v_gene: TRBV5-1
CDR3aa: ASFQGHNEQF

j_gene: TRBJ2-1
v_gene: TRBV9
CDR3aa: ASSAPKPSGGVYNEQF

j_gene: TRBJ2-1
v_gene: TRBV5-1
CDR3aa: ASGQDRVGDSYNEQF

j_gene: TRBJ2-5
v_gene: TRBV30
CDR3aa: ASGGGGLETQY

j_gene: TRBJ2-3
v_gene: TRBV9
CDR3aa: ASSIYGTSRTDTQY

j_gene: TRBJ2-5
v_gene: TRBV29-1
CDR3aa: SVGRNPQETQY

j_gene: TRBJ1-2
v_gene: TRBV7-2
CDR3aa: ASSLGQGWSYGYT

j_gene: TRBJ2-2
v_gene: TRBV28
CDR3aa: ASTYRANTGELF